This T cell receptor (beta chain) was observed in a study of T cells in Graves' hyperthyroidism and ophthalmopathy. Amplified TCR beta CDR3 regions came from RNA transcripts. Carried out on the TCR CDR3, a first-round RT-PCR used the HTBI primer set. TCRdb fed the multiplex PCR reads into MiXCR, producing one record per CDR3 protein. The sample holds hundreds of thousands of distinct CDR3 sequences, 18% seen once. Study observations and caveats: The model made its ophthalmopathy prediction, and onset followed a median around 6.9 months later.

Patients with uncontrolled infections, other autoimmune diseases, pregnancy or lactation were excluded. This CDR3 spans 16 amino acids. The V gene end was trimmed by 8 bases and the J gene end by 1 base; junction bases not matched to a gene: 10. The germline CDR1 and CDR2 sequences are MNHNS and SASEGT. This clonotype was counted between two and nine times. Its antigen is not identified. Sequencing was carried out using blood. V and J are TRBV6-1 and TRBJ2-3; TRBD1 agrees at 9 bases. The sequence was collected from a woman between 50 and 59 years old with Graves' hyperthyroidism that later progressed to Graves' ophthalmopathy. CDR3 nucleotide sequence: TGTGCCAGCCGAGGGACAGGGTATTCGGGCACAGATACGCAGTATTTT. This encodes CASRGTGYSGTDTQYF.